The present T cell receptor beta chain was sequenced within a study of T cell responses to AZD1222 COVID-19 vaccine. Investigators merged groups given second doses at roughly 4 or roughly 12 weeks. The repertoire was sequenced with immunoSEQ multiplex PCR; TCRdb's copy has only in-frame clones and lacks some. The data hold about 42,000 clones, with approximately 90% observed a single time. On this clone itself: Antigen unknown.

Study-level findings and limits: White British people made up most donors, females outnumbered males, and clonal diversity was possibly underestimated. CD4 TCRs linked to vaccination spanned spike, dominating at 160-218 and 743-854. Only 5 or 6 individuals given AZD1222 were seropositive at baseline.

Trimming shortened V by 0 bases and J by 2 bases, and 13 bases separated the two germline ends. This CDR3 comprises 16 residues. Germline V lookup: CDR1 MNHEY, CDR2 SVGAGI. The chain joins TRBV6-5 to TRBJ1-2; D perhaps matches TRBD1 (6 bases). This receptor was taken from an adult who received the AZD1222 COVID-19 vaccine. The sequencing used peripheral blood, collected 28 days after the second AZD1222 dose. The CDR3 region is CASSYSPAGENYGYTF. The CDR3 bases are TGTGCCAGCAGTTACTCTCCGGCAGGGGAGAACTATGGCTACACCTTC.